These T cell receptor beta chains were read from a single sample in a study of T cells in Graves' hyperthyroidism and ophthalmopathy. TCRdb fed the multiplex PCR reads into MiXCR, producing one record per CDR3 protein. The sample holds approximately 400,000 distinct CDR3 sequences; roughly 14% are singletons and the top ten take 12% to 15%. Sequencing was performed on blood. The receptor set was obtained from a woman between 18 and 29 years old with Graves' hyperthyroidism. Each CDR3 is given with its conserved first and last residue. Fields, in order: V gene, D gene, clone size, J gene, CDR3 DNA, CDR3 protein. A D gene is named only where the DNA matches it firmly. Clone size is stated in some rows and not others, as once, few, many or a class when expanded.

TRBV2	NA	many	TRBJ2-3	TGTGCCAGTGCCCGAGGTGGTACAGATACGCAGTATTTT	CASARGGTDTQYF
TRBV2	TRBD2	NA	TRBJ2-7	TGTGCCAGTAAACTGGGACTAGCGCCGGACGAGCAGTACTTC	CASKLGLAPDEQYF
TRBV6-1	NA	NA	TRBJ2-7	TGTGCCAGCACTGGCAGCTCCTACGAGCAGTACTTC	CASTGSSYEQYF
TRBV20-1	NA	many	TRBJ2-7	TGCAGTGCTAGAGGGGGGCTTAGATACGAGCAGTACTTC	CSARGGLRYEQYF
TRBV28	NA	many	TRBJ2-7	TGTGCCAGCAGCCCGGCCGGGCGCCCTACGTTGTCGTACTTC	CASSPAGRPTLSYF
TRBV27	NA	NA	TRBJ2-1	TGTGCCACAAACGGGGAAAATCGCAATGAGCAGTTCTTC	CATNGENRNEQFF
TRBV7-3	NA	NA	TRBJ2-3	TGTGCCAGCAGCCCCCCCCTAGGAGATACGCAGTATTTT	CASSPPLGDTQYF
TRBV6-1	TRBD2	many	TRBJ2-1	TGTGCCAGCAGCCTGATAGCGGGAGGGCCGATTGAGCAGTTCTTC	CASSLIAGGPIEQFF
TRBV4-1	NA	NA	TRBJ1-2	TGCGCCAGCAGCCAAGTTTTGTTTGAGCGAAAGCGAGGCTATGGCTACACCTTC	CASSQVLFERKRGYGYTF
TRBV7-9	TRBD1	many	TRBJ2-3	TGTGCCAGCGAAGTCACCGACAGGGGAGGAGATACGCAGTATTTT	CASEVTDRGGDTQYF
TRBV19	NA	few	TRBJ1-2	TGTGCCAGTAGTATGTCAACAGGACTTCTTGGCTACACCTTC	CASSMSTGLLGYTF
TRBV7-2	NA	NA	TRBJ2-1	TGTGCCAGCAGCTTAGAAGTCCTGGGCGAGCAGTTCTTC	CASSLEVLGEQFF
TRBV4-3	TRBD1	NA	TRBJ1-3	TGCGCCAGCAGCCAAGCGGGGACAGGGTCTGGAAACACCATATATTTT	CASSQAGTGSGNTIYF
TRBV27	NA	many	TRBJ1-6	TGTGCCAGCAGTCCGGGGGGGACGGGAAATTCACCCCTCCACTTT	CASSPGGTGNSPLHF
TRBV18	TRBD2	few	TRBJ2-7	TGTGCCAGCTCTCAGAGCGGGGATAGCTCCTACGAGCAGTACTTC	CASSQSGDSSYEQYF
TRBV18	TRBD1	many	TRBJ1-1	TGTGCCAGCTCAAAAACGGGACAGGGCACGAACACTGAAGCTTTCTTT	CASSKTGQGTNTEAFF
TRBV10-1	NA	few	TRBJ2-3	TGCGCCAGCAGTGAGTCCCGCGGGGCGGTTACGCAGTATTTT	CASSESRGAVTQYF
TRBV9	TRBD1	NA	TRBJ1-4	TGTGCCAGCAGTCGGACAGGGGGCGTTGAAAAACTGTTTTTT	CASSRTGGVEKLFF
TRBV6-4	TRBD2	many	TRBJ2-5	TGTGCCAGCAGTGACTCAAGCGGGAGTGCTGGGACCCAGTACTTC	CASSDSSGSAGTQYF
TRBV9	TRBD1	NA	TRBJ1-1	TGTGCCAGCAGCGTAGAGCCCCTGACAGGGGACACTGAAGCTTTCTTT	CASSVEPLTGDTEAFF
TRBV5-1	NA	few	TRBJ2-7	TGCGCCAGCACCTCCCAAAGCGGCAACTACGAGCAGTACTTC	CASTSQSGNYEQYF
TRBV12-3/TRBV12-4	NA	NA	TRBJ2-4	TGTGCCAGCAGTAGAAAGGGCGGGGGCGGACTAGCCAAAAACATTCAGTACTTC	CASSRKGGGGLAKNIQYF
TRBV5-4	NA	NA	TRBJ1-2	TGTGCCAGCAGCTTAGAGGGAAATGGCTACACCTTC	CASSLEGNGYTF
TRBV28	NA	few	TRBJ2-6	TGTGCCAGCACTCCCGGGGGTGCGGGGGCCAACGTCCCGACTTTC	CASTPGGAGANVPTF